The sample holds a few counts of the clone carrying this T cell receptor (beta chain). Its matching antigen is unknown. This sample was included in a study of T-cell memory formation after mild COVID-19. In the study overall: The two donors had largely donor-specific TCR clusters.

One entry per CDR3 protein results from TCRdb running MiXCR on the 5' RACE reads. The data contain 390,000 or so distinct CDR3 sequences, around a sixth of them singletons. Broader study findings: Specificity for SARS-CoV-2 was not confirmed among the second-wave clones peaking on day 37. Chiefly within CM and EM were the contracting CD4+ clones; CD8+ ones were within EMRA. Clones that shrank (day 15 to 85) were balanced CD4/CD8, whereas later expanders leaned CD4+.

Sequencing input: PBMCs or a T cell subset sorted from them (not recorded which). This receptor was identified in a man younger than 35 who had mild COVID-19 (a few samples of this study predate the infection). Cell type and time point are not known.

CDR3 sequence: CASSLGETSQETQYF. CDR3 nucleotide sequence: TGCGCCAGCAGCTTGGGGGAGACGTCCCAAGAGACCCAGTACTTC. V and J are TRBV5-1 and TRBJ2-5, with D possibly TRBD2 on 5 matching bases. The V and J ends lost 0 bases and 1 base respectively, with 10 bases between them. CDR3 size: 15 residues. Germline lookup yields CDR1 SGHRS and CDR2 YFSETQ. The variable domain in full, with the rest retrieved from reference TRBV5-1 and TRBJ2-5, is KAGVTQTPRYLIKTRGQQVTLSCSPISGHRSVSWYQQTPGQGLQFLFEYFSETQRNKGNFPGRFSGRQFSNSRSEMNVSTLELGDSALYLCASSLGETSQETQYFGPGTRLLVL.